The text below deals with one T cell receptor beta chain. The sample is drawn from a study of blood T cell repertoires in COVID-19. The method was immunoSEQ multiplex PCR; TCRdb's version includes in-frame clones alone and lacks a portion of them. Seen here are about 69,000 clones, 75% to 80% observed once, and the top ten hold around 47%. CDR3 size: 14 residues. Germline V gives CDR1 MNHNY, CDR2 SVGAGI (reference sequence). V gave up 6 bases and J gave up 4 bases, with 13 bases separating them. The chain recombines TRBV6-6 with TRBJ2-1; D is perhaps TRBD1 (6 bases). Input material: peripheral blood. The sequence derives from a human donor in a cohort sampled during active COVID-19. The CDR3, as DNA: TGTGCCAGCAGCCCCGGACAGATTTACAATGAGCAGTTCTTC. The encoded protein is CASSPGQIYNEQFF.